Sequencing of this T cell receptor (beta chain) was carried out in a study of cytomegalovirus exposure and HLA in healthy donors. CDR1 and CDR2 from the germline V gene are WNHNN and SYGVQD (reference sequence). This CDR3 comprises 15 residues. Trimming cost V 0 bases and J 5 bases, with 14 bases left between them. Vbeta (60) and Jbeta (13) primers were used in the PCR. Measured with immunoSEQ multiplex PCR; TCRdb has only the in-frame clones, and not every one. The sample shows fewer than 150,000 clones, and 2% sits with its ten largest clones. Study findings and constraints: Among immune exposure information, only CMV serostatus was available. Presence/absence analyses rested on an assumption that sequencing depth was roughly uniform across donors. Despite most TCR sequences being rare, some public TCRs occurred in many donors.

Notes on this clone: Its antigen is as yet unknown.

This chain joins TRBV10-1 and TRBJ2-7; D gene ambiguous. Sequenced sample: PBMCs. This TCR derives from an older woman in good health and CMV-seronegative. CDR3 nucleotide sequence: TGCGCCAGCAGTGAGTCGATAGCTGTCGGCCACGAGCAGTACTTC. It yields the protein CASSESIAVGHEQYF.